This T cell receptor beta chain was found in a study of breast tumors, draining lymph nodes, adjacent tissues. Study-level results: The lymph node origin of tumor T cells was framed as consistent with a hypothesis, not demonstrated. Compared with basal-like, luminal-like tumors shared significantly more repertoire with nontumor tissue. Compared with lymph nodes, tumors were less diverse; compared with nontumor tissue, more.

This clonotype was seen ten or more times. As yet, its antigen is unknown. MiXCR, applied by TCRdb to the multiplex PCR reads, yields one record per CDR3 protein. This table has fewer than 200,000 distinct CDR3 sequences, 25% to 40% appearing once. Axillary draining lymph nodes of breast cancer patients supplied the node samples. Trimming took off 2 bases at V and 0 bases at J, with 1 base between the two ends. Germline V CDR1 and CDR2: DFQATT, SNEGSKA (reference sequence). This CDR3 is built from 11 residues. The rearrangement joins TRBV20-1 to TRBJ2-5; D uncertain. The TCR sequence derives from a female donor with breast cancer. Some clones in this sample may be carry-over from other donors' samples. The specimen was axillary lymph node tissue. The DNA of the CDR3 is TGCAGTGCTAGAAACCAAGAGACCCAGTACTTC. This codes for CSARNQETQYF.